These T cell receptor beta chains were read from a single sample in a study of blood T cell repertoires in COVID-19. Data came from immunoSEQ multiplex PCR; TCRdb stores just in-frame clones and leaves some out. The top ten hold less than 6% of the sample, which has some 330,000 clones, 83% seen once. Sequenced material: PBMCs or T cells enriched from blood (not recorded which). Source of these receptors: a woman aged 45-59 years who had recovered from COVID-19. CDR3s include the opening cysteine and the closing phenylalanine or tryptophan.

V gene,J gene,CDR3 protein
TRBV15,TRBJ2-7,CATSTDREPIYEQYF
TRBV7-2,TRBJ2-5,CASSPRTGSQETQYF
TRBV6-5,TRBJ2-5,CASRWPQGVQETQYF
TRBV3-1/TRBV3-2,TRBJ1-2,CASSPASNYGYTF
TRBV7-9,TRBJ1-1,CASSLTGQGNTEAFF
TRBV6-5,TRBJ1-2,CASSREDRVSF
TRBV7-9,TRBJ1-3,CASSPPGTGSPSSGNTIYF
TRBV7-7,TRBJ2-1,CASSLETTGVQFF
TRBV6-5,TRBJ1-5,CASSSTGGNQPQHF
TRBV6-2/TRBV6-3,TRBJ1-6,CASSYGGYNSPLHF
TRBV5-5,TRBJ1-1,CASSFLMYGSRDTEAFF
TRBV28,TRBJ1-6,CASSYQFSYNSPLHF
TRBV5-1,TRBJ2-5,CASSLGFRGVSETQYF
TRBV10-3,TRBJ1-4,CATTPGEREKLFF
TRBV9,TRBJ2-5,CASSVDGLAGGPGETQYF
TRBV25-1,TRBJ2-2,CASSESRLATTGELFF
TRBV3-1/TRBV3-2,TRBJ2-1,CASSQDRGGQGIYEQFF
TRBV4-3,TRBJ2-4,CASSQVGLGFGNIQYF
TRBV19,TRBJ2-7,CASSIGTSGISEQYF
TRBV28,TRBJ1-2,CASIGQGDDYGYTF
TRBV7-3,TRBJ2-2,CASSLLAGGPGTGELFF
TRBV4-1,TRBJ1-2,CASSQEGGDYGYTF
TRBV5-8,TRBJ1-3,CASSRGTVGNTIYF
TRBV18,TRBJ2-2,CASSPQDNGNTGELFF